The 16 T cell receptor beta chains in this list originate from one sample, sequenced in a study of blood T cells in healthy people across ages. Then a second PCR, running roughly 7 to 11 cycles, was carried out with a sample-barcoded 5' primer and a J-beta primer mix. TCRdb redid the calling of the 5' RACE reads with MiXCR, one entry per CDR3 protein. In the table there are over a million distinct CDR3 sequences, 40% to 50% of which are singletons. The sample was blood. The receptors were gathered from an older woman in good health.

The chain carries TRBV27 and TRBJ1-2, with 8 bases aligning to TRBD1. The germline CDR1 and CDR2 sequences are MNHEY and SMNVEV (reference sequence). The CDR3 has 14 residues. Germline trimming cut 11 bases from V and 0 bases from J; bases unmatched to any gene: 8. CDR3 DNA sequence: TGTGCCGTGAAGCGGACAGGGACTAACTATGGCTACACCTTC. This sequence encodes CAVKRTGTNYGYTF.

There are a few counts of this clonotype. V gene TRBV10-3 combines with J gene TRBJ2-7, with a tentative D call TRBD2 (6 bases). There are 14 residues in the CDR3. The V end lost 10 bases, the J end lost 2 bases, and 18 bases lay between the germline ends. Germline CDR1 and CDR2: ENHRY and SYGVKD. The CDR3 sequence: CATTSGGAAYEQYF. CDR3 bases: TGTGCCACTACCTCCGGCGGGGCGGCCTACGAGCAGTACTTC.

This clonotype turned up a few times. The gene calls are TRBV12-3 or TRBV12-4 and TRBJ1-4, with 12 bases fitting TRBD1. Germline trimming cut 5 bases from V and 0 bases from J; bases unmatched to any gene: 10. The length of the CDR3 is 19 residues. The CDR3 coding sequence is TGTGCCAGCAGTCTTCGCCGGGACAGGGGGCATGCAACTAATGAAAAACTGTTTTTT. Translating gives CASSLRRDRGHATNEKLFF.

The rearrangement links TRBV12-3 or TRBV12-4 to TRBJ2-3; 7 nucleotides align to TRBD1. The CDR3 is 15 residues long. V lost 6 bases, J lost 1 base, and 7 bases stayed unmatched. In nucleotides, the CDR3 is TGTGCCAGCAGCACGGGACAGTCGCGCACAGATACGCAGTATTTT. The encoded protein is CASSTGQSRTDTQYF.

The V and J genes are TRBV12-3 or TRBV12-4 and TRBJ2-2, with D uncertain. V shed 3 bases and J shed 5 bases, with 1 base lying between them. This CDR3 has 11 residues. CDR3 nucleotides: TGTGCCAGCAGTTTTACCGGGGAGCTGTTTTTT. This gives the protein CASSFTGELFF.

The chain couples TRBV7-9 to TRBJ2-7; a weak D match, TRBD2 (5 bases). This CDR3 has 16 residues. Trimming cost V 5 bases and J 3 bases, with 20 bases left between them. From germline, CDR1 is SEHNR and CDR2 FQNEAQ (reference sequence). The CDR3 DNA reads TGTGCCAGCAGCCCCGCAGGAAGAGGGTGGGACTACGAGCAGTACTTC. It codes for CASSPAGRGWDYEQYF.

V and J are TRBV5-6 and TRBJ1-2; 7 nucleotides align to TRBD1. Trimming cost V 1 base and J 2 bases; bases outside gene matches: 5. Germline CDR1 SGHDT, CDR2 YYEEEE. The CDR3 has 15 residues. The CDR3 bases are TGTGCCAGCAGCTTGTTAGGACAGGCAAACTATGGCTACACCTTC. Its translation is CASSLLGQANYGYTF.

This clonotype has a handful of counts. This rearrangement joins TRBV5-1 to TRBJ2-3; tentatively, D is TRBD1 (5 bases). The CDR3 has 18 amino acids. Germline CDR1 SGHRS, CDR2 YFSETQ. V lost 4 bases, J lost 1 base, and 22 bases lay in between. CDR3 nucleotides: TGCGCCAGCAGCCCTTCGCCCCATGCAGGGTCCGGCACAGATACGCAGTATTTT. This codes for CASSPSPHAGSGTDTQYF.

J is TRBJ2-3 and V is TRBV12-3 or TRBV12-4; D is undetermined. The CDR3 has 12 amino acids. V was pared by 7 bases and J by 4 bases, with 9 bases between. The CDR3 reads CASTVRADTQYF. In nucleotides, the CDR3 is TGTGCCAGCACCGTTCGGGCAGATACGCAGTATTTT.

About this clonotype: Compared with germline, one end of the junction differs, possibly owing to a read error. This rearrangement joins TRBV6-5 to TRBJ2-5; 14 nucleotides line up with TRBD2. CDR1 is MNHEY, CDR2 SVGAGI, per germline. The CDR3 totals 18 residues. The CDR3 is CASSNSGTSGSWGETQYF. CDR3 DNA: TGTGCCAGCAGTAACTCCGGGACTAGCGGGAGCTGGGGGGAGACCCAGTACTTC.

In its sample, this clonotype was seen a few times. The chain links TRBV27 to TRBJ2-7; 9 bases line up with TRBD2. The length of the CDR3 is 15 residues. V was pared by 6 bases and J by 6 bases, with 12 bases of the junction left unmatched. Germline values: CDR1 MNHEY, CDR2 SMNVEV (reference sequence). The CDR3 DNA reads TGTGCCAGCAGAGCGACTAGCGGATGGGATGTCGAGCAGTACTTC. Translating it yields CASRATSGWDVEQYF.

The chain couples TRBV7-3 to TRBJ1-6; D uncertain. V was pared by 1 base and J by 10 bases, with 8 bases between. CDR3 size: 13 residues. CDR1 is SGHTA and CDR2 is FQGTGA in the germline V gene. In nucleotides, the CDR3 is TGTGCCAGCAGCTTAAAAAGAGGATCACCCCTCCACTTT. Encoded protein: CASSLKRGSPLHF.

This chain links TRBV5-5 with TRBJ1-5; D gene uncertain. CDR3 length: 15 residues. The germline V gene encodes CDR1 SGHKS and CDR2 YYEKEE (reference sequence). Trimming removed 0 bases from V and 2 bases from J, with 9 bases in between. The CDR3 here is CASSLVPGRNQPQHF. The CDR3 DNA reads TGTGCCAGCAGCTTGGTTCCCGGACGCAATCAGCCCCAGCATTTT. Full variable domain (outside the CDR3, taken from reference TRBV5-5 and TRBJ1-5): DAGVTQSPTHLIKTRGQQVTLRCSPISGHKSVSWYQQVLGQGPQFIFQYYEKEERGRGNFPDRFSARQFPNYSSELNVNALLLGDSALYLCASSLVPGRNQPQHFGDGTRLSIL.

The CDR3 loop is CSARDTGGANTGELFF. CDR3 nucleotides: TGCAGTGCTAGAGATACGGGCGGGGCGAACACCGGGGAGCTGTTTTTT. This chain links TRBV20-1 with TRBJ2-2; D is perhaps TRBD2 (6 bases). The germline CDR1 and CDR2 sequences are DFQATT and SNEGSKA (reference sequence). The CDR3 has 16 amino acids. The V gene lost 0 bases and the J gene lost 0 bases, with 11 bases spanning the gap.

Remarks on this clonotype: This may be a read error, as it is one base from a much larger clone. The V call is TRBV24-1, the J call TRBJ2-3, with 8 positions matching TRBD1. V gave up 3 bases and J gave up 4 bases; unmatched junction bases: 5. Germline loops: CDR1 KGHDR, CDR2 SFDVKD. The CDR3 has 15 amino acids. CDR3 sequence reads: CATSDPGTGADTQYF. CDR3 nucleotide sequence: TGTGCCACCAGTGATCCTGGGACAGGCGCAGATACGCAGTATTTT.

Comment on this clonotype: A read error may account for a junction end that differs from germline. This chain joins TRBV12-3 or TRBV12-4 and TRBJ2-1, with TRBD2 matching 14 bases. The CDR3 loop spans 14 amino acids. CDR3 nucleotides: TGTGTCAGCACCACCGGACTAGCGGGAGGCGAGCAGTTCTTC. Protein sequence: CVSTTGLAGGEQFF.